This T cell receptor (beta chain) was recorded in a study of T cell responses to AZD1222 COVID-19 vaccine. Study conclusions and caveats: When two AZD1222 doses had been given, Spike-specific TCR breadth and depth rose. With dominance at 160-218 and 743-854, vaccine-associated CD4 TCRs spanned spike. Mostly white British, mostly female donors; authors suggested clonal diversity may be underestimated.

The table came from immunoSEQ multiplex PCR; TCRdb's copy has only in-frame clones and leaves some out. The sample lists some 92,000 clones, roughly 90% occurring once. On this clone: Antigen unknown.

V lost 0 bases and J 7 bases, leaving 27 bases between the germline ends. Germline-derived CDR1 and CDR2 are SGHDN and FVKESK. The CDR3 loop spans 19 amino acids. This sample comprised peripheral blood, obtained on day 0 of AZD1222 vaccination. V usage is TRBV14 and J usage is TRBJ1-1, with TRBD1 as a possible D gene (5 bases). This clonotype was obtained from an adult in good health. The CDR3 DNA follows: TGTGCCAGCAGCCAAGAGGTCCTTATGACAGCGCATCCGTCCGATGAAGCTTTCTTT. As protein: CASSQEVLMTAHPSDEAFF.